The 14 T cell receptor beta chains given below trace back to one sample, sequenced in a study of cytomegalovirus exposure and HLA in healthy donors. Vbeta (60) and Jbeta (13) primers were used in the PCR. The table came from immunoSEQ multiplex PCR; TCRdb's copy has only in-frame clones and leaves some out. The data contain 90,000 to 130,000 clones, around 80% of them singletons. Sequenced input: PBMCs. The receptors were sampled from a man aged 30-40 years in good health and CMV-seropositive.

This clone was recorded a few times. The chain has TRBV4-3 and TRBJ1-4; D is undetermined. The germline V gene encodes CDR1 LGHNA and CDR2 YSLEER. Trimming stripped 0 bases from V and 4 bases from J, with 6 bases between. The CDR3 is 14 amino acids. CDR3 coding DNA: TGCGCCAGCAGCCAAGACAGATTTAATGAAAAACTGTTTTTT. It is translated as CASSQDRFNEKLFF.

The chain couples TRBV7-2 to TRBJ1-5, with 9 bases matching TRBD1. Germline CDR1 is SGHTA and CDR2 is FQGNSA. V shed 5 bases, J shed 2 bases, and the junction held 4 bases outside the gene matches. The CDR3 has 15 amino acids. The CDR3 loop is CASSPRTGGNQPQHF. CDR3 DNA: TGTGCCAGCAGCCCCCGGACAGGGGGCAATCAGCCCCAGCATTTT.

This clone was seen a few times. This chain links TRBV6-1 with TRBJ1-2; no definite D call. The V gene lost 5 bases and the J gene lost 3 bases, with 7 bases spanning the gap. The V gene's germline CDR1 is MNHNS and CDR2 SASEGT. The length of the CDR3 is 12 residues. CDR3 protein: CASSPQDYGYTF. The CDR3 DNA reads TGTGCCAGCAGTCCGCAGGACTATGGCTACACCTTC.

For this clone: Other DNA sequences from this sample encode an identical CDR3 as well. This chain links TRBV5-6 with TRBJ2-1; 8 bases are a match to TRBD2. The CDR3 has 17 residues. CDR1 and CDR2 from the germline V gene are SGHDT and YYEEEE. The V and J ends lost 4 bases and 1 base, in that order; junction bases with no gene match: 10. CDR3 in DNA: TGTGCCAGCAGCCCCTTAGCGGGGTCCCAATCCTACAATGAGCAGTTCTTC. This sequence encodes CASSPLAGSQSYNEQFF.

V is TRBV12-5 and J is TRBJ1-5; TRBD1 matches 7 bases. This CDR3 region has 18 residues. The germline CDR1 and CDR2 sequences are LGHNT and FRNRAP. The V and J ends lost 6 bases and 3 bases, in that order; junction bases with no gene match: 17. This CDR3 reads CASGHLGDSLKPNQPQHF. CDR3 nucleotide sequence: TGTGCTAGTGGCCATTTGGGGGACAGTTTGAAGCCCAATCAGCCCCAGCATTTT.

The V and J genes are TRBV7-2 and TRBJ2-3; 12 positions match TRBD2. Germline CDR1 reads SGHTA; CDR2 reads FQGNSA. The CDR3 length is 19 residues. V was clipped by 3 bases and J by 4 bases; unmatched bases: 14. CDR3 sequence: CASSFKATSGGFRPDTQYF. The CDR3 DNA sequence: TGTGCCAGCAGCTTTAAAGCGACTAGCGGGGGTTTCCGCCCAGATACGCAGTATTTT.

The rearrangement links TRBV30 to TRBJ1-2, with D unclear. This CDR3 spans 13 amino acids. Germline CDR1 reads GTSNPN; CDR2 reads SVGIG (reference sequence). V was shortened by 5 bases and J by 4 bases, with 14 bases between the two germline ends. CDR3 sequence reads: CAWAMEGVYGYTF. In DNA form, the CDR3 reads TGTGCCTGGGCCATGGAGGGAGTCTATGGCTACACCTTC.

This chain joins TRBV5-4 and TRBJ2-1, with D possibly TRBD2 on 7 matching bases. Germline V gene lookup returns CDR1 SGHNT and CDR2 YYREEE (reference sequence). This CDR3 contains 16 residues. V lost 4 bases and J 8 bases, leaving 22 bases between the germline ends. The CDR3 sequence: CASSLTVGGGADEQFF. CDR3 sequence (DNA): TGTGCCAGCAGCCTTACCGTGGGCGGGGGCGCGGATGAGCAGTTCTTC.

This sequence joins TRBV10-2 and TRBJ2-7; 12 positions match TRBD2. The CDR3 runs 15 residues. Germline V gene data show CDR1 as WSHSY and CDR2 as SAAADI. V trimming: 5 bases; J trimming: 0 bases; junction bases outside the gene matches: 2. Written as DNA, the CDR3 is TGCGCCAGCAGTCTAGCGGGGGGGAGCTCCTACGAGCAGTACTTC. Translating gives CASSLAGGSSYEQYF.

This rearrangement joins TRBV5-1 to TRBJ2-4, with a possible D match to TRBD1 (6 bases). V was shortened by 3 bases and J by 0 bases, with 13 bases between the two germline ends. Germline CDR1 SGHRS, CDR2 YFSETQ. The length of the CDR3 is 16 residues. The DNA of the CDR3 is TGCGCCAGCAGCTCACTCCAGGGGAGAGCCAAAAACATTCAGTACTTC. Its translation: CASSSLQGRAKNIQYF. Looking up the rest from reference TRBV5-1 and TRBJ2-4 gives the full variable domain: KAGVTQTPRYLIKTRGQQVTLSCSPISGHRSVSWYQQTPGQGLQFLFEYFSETQRNKGNFPGRFSGRQFSNSRSEMNVSTLELGDSALYLCASSSLQGRAKNIQYFGAGTRLSVL.

The chain employs TRBV18 and TRBJ2-5; 9 bases match TRBD2. The CDR3 is 19 residues long. J gave up 4 bases and V 6 bases, and 21 bases lay outside the gene matches. Per the germline V gene, CDR1 is KGHSH and CDR2 is LQKENI. This CDR3 reads CASSLNPSEGGGAGETQYF. Here the CDR3 DNA reads TGTGCCAGCTCTCTGAACCCCTCCGAAGGCGGGGGGGCTGGAGAGACCCAGTACTTC.

The chain uses TRBV19 and TRBJ1-5, with 12 bases identical to TRBD1. Trimming took 6 bases from V and 1 from J; bases not matched to a gene: 4. Per the germline V gene, CDR1 is LNHDA and CDR2 is SQIVND (reference sequence). The CDR3 totals 16 residues. CDR3 nucleotide sequence: TGTGCCAGTAGCGGGACAGGGGGCCTGAGCAATCAGCCCCAGCATTTT. This encodes CASSGTGGLSNQPQHF.

V is TRBV19 and J is TRBJ2-2; 9 bases are a match to TRBD2. The length of the CDR3 is 17 residues. Trimming at V came to 10 bases and at J to 3 bases, leaving 15 bases not matched to a gene. CDR1 and CDR2 from the germline V gene are LNHDA and SQIVND (reference sequence). The CDR3 DNA sequence: TGTGCCACCCAACCAATCGCGGGGGGGCTCTACACCGGGGAGCTGTTTTTT. It specifies CATQPIAGGLYTGELFF.

The V and J genes are TRBV2 and TRBJ1-1; D might be TRBD1 (5 bases). The V gene lost 3 bases and the J gene lost 6 bases, with 20 bases spanning the gap. CDR3 length: 16 residues. Germline V gene sequence: CDR1 SNHLY, CDR2 FYNNEI. The CDR3 reads CASSEARVNVVPEAFF. The CDR3 DNA reads TGTGCCAGCAGTGAGGCCAGGGTTAATGTCGTCCCTGAAGCTTTCTTT.